This TCR beta chain was captured by sequencing in a study of blood T cell repertoires in COVID-19. Study-wide context: Spain, Italy and the United States supplied samples that represented acute and convalescent COVID-19. T cells, B-cell-depleted T cells, or PBMCs supplied cDNA or gDNA.

This clone has just one count. The protocol was immunoSEQ multiplex PCR, while the TCRdb copy is restricted to in-frame clones and leaves out a portion. This table has 300,000 to 350,000 clones, approximately 90% appearing once. The J segment lost 6 bases and the V segment lost 2 bases, leaving 3 bases of the junction unmatched. The CDR3 totals 13 residues. Germline V gives CDR1 SGHDT, CDR2 YYEEEE. The sequence came from a woman aged 25 to 39 with COVID-19, enrolled during active disease. The sample taken for sequencing was peripheral blood. The rearrangement links TRBV5-6 to TRBJ1-1; 8 bases agree with TRBD1. CDR3 bases: TGTGCCAGCAGCTTAACAGGGGGGGCTGAAGCTTTCTTT. This codes for CASSLTGGAEAFF.